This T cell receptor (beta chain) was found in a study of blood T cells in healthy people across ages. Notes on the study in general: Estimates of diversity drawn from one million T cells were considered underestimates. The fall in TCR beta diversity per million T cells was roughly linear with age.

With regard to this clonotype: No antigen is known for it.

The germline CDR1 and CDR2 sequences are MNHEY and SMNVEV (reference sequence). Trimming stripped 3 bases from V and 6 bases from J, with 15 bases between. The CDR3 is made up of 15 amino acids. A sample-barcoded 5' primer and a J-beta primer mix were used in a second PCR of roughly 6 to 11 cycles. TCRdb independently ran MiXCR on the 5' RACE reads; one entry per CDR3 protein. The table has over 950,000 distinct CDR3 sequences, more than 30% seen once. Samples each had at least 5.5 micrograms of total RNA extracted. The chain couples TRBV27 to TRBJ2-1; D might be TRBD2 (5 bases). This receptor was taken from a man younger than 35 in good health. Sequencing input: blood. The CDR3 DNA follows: TGTGCCAGCAGTTTGAGGGCACGGAAAGGCAATGAGCAGTTCTTC. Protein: CASSLRARKGNEQFF.